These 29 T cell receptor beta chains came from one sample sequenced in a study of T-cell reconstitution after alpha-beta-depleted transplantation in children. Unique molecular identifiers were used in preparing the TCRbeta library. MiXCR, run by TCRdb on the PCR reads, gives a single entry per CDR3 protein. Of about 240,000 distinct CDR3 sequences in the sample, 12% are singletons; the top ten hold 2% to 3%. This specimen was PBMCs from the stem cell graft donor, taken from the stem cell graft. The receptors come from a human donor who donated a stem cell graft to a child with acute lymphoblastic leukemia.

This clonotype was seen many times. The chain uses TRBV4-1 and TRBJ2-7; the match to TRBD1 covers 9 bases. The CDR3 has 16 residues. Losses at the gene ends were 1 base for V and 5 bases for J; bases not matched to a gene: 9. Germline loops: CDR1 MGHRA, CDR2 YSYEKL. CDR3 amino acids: CASSQGQGGMVDEQYF. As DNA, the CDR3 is TGCGCCAGCAGCCAAGGACAGGGGGGGATGGTTGACGAGCAGTACTTC.

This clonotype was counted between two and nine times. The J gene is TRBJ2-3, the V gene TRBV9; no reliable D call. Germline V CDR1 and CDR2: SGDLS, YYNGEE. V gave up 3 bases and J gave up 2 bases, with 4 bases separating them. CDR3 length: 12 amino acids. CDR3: CASSAHTDTQYF. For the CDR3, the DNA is TGTGCCAGCAGCGCCCACACAGATACGCAGTATTTT.

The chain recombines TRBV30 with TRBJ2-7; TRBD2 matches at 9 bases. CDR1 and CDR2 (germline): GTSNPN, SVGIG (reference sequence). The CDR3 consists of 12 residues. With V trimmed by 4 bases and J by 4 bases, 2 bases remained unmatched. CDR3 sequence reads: CAWTLAGYEQYF. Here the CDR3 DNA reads TGTGCCTGGACCCTAGCGGGGTACGAGCAGTACTTC.

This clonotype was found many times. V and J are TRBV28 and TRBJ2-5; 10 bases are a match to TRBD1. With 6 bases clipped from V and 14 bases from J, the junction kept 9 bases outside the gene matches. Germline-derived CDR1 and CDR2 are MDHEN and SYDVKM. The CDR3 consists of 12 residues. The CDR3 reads CASSPSDRGLYF. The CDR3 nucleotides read TGTGCCAGCAGCCCCAGCGACAGGGGGCTTTACTTC.

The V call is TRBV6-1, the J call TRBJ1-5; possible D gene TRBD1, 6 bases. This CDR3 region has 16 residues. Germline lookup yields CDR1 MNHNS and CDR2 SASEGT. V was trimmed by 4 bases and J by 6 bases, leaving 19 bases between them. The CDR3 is CASSGKAGGRSQPQHF. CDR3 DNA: TGTGCCAGCAGTGGCAAGGCGGGGGGCAGGAGTCAGCCCCAGCATTTT.

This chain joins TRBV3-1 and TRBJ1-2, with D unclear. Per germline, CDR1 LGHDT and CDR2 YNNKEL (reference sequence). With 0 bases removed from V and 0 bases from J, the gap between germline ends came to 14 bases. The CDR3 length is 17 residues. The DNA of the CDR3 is TGTGCCAGCAGCCAAGAACGGTCACACAGAACTAACTATGGCTACACCTTC. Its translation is CASSQERSHRTNYGYTF.

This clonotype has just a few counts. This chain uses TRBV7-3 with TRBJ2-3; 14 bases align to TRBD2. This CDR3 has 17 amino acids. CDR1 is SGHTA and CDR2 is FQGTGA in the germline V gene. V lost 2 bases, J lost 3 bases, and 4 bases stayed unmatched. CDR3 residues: CASSLPGLAGETDTQYF. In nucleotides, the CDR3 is TGTGCCAGCAGCTTACCGGGACTAGCGGGAGAAACAGATACGCAGTATTTT.

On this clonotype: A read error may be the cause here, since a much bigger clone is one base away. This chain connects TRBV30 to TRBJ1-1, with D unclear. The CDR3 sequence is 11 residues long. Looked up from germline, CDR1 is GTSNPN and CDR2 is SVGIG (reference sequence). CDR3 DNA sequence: TGTGCCTGGAGTCTGGTGGGTGAATCTTTCTTT. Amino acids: CAWSLVGESFF.

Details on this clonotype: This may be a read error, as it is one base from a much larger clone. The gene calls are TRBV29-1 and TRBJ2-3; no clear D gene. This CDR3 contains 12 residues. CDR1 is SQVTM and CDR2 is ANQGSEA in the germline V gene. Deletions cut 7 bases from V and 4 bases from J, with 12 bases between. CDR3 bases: TGCAGCGCCACGGGTATGGCAGATACGCAGTATTTT. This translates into CSATGMADTQYF.

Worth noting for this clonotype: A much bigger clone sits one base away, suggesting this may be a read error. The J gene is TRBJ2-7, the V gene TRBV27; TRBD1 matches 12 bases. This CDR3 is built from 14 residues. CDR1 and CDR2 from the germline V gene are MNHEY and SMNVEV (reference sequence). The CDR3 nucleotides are TGTGCCAGCAGTTCGGGGACAGGGGGCGGCGAGCAGTGCTTC. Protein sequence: CASSSGTGGGEQCF.

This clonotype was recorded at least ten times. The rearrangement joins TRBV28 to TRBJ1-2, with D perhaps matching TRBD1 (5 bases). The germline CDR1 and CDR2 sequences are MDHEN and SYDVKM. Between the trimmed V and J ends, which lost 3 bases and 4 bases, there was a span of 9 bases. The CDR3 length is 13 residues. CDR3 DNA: TGTGCCAGCAGTTTGCGACAGAGCTATGGCTACACCTTC. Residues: CASSLRQSYGYTF.

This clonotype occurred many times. The CDR3 bases are TGCAGTGCTAGTTTAGGGGTCAATGAGCAGTTCTTC. Protein sequence: CSASLGVNEQFF. The rearrangement joins TRBV20-1 to TRBJ2-1; TRBD1 might be the D (5 bases). The CDR3 length is 12 residues. Trimming pared 3 bases from V and 6 bases from J, leaving 9 bases between. CDR1 is DFQATT, CDR2 SNEGSKA, per germline (reference sequence).

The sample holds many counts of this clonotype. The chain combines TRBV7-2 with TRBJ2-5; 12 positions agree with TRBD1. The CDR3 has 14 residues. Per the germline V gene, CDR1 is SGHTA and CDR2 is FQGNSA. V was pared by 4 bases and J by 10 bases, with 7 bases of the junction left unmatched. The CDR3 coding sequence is TGTGCCAGCAGCTCGGGGGACAGGGGGCCCGTCCAGTACTTC. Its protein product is CASSSGDRGPVQYF.

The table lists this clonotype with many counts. As DNA, the CDR3 is TGCGCCAGCAGCCAAGGATCATTTTTATCGAACACCGGGGAGCTGTTTTTT. Its protein is CASSQGSFLSNTGELFF. The chain has TRBV4-3 and TRBJ2-2; D unresolved. Trimming took off 1 base at V and 0 bases at J, with 12 bases between the two ends. This CDR3 spans 17 amino acids. The germline V gene has CDR1 LGHNA and CDR2 YSLEER.

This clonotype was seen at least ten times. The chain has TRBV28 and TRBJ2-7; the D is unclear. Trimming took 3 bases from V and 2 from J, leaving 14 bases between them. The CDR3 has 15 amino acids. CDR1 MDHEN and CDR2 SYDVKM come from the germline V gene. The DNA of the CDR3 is TGTGCCAGCAGTTTGATGGCCTCCCCACCCTACGAGCAGTACTTC. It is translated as CASSLMASPPYEQYF.

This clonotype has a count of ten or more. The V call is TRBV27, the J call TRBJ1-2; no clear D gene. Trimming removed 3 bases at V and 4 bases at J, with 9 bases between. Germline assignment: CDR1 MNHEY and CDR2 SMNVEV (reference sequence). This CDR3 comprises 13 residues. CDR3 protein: CASSFDITYGYTF. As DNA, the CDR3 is TGTGCCAGCAGTTTCGACATAACCTATGGCTACACCTTC.

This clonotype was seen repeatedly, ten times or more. The CDR3: CASSPPGAGGAKNIQYF. The CDR3 DNA sequence: TGTGCCAGCAGCCCGCCAGGGGCCGGGGGAGCCAAAAACATTCAGTACTTC. The chain links TRBV7-2 to TRBJ2-4, with D possibly called TRBD1 or TRBD2 (6 bases each). The CDR3 extends over 17 amino acids. Deletions cut 5 bases from V and 0 bases from J, with 17 bases between. In germline, CDR1 is SGHTA, CDR2 FQGNSA.

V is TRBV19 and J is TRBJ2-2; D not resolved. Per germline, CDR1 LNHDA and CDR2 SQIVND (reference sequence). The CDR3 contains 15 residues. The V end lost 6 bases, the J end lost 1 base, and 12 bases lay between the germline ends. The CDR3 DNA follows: TGTGCCAGTAGGATTCAACCGGGGAACACCGGGGAGCTGTTTTTT. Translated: CASRIQPGNTGELFF.

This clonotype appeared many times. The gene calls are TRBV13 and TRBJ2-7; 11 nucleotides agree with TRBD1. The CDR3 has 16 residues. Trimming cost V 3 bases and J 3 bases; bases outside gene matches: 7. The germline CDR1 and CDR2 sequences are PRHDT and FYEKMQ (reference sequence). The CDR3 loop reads CASSFSGTGGFYEQYF. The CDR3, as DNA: TGTGCCAGCAGCTTCTCTGGGACAGGGGGATTCTACGAGCAGTACTTC.

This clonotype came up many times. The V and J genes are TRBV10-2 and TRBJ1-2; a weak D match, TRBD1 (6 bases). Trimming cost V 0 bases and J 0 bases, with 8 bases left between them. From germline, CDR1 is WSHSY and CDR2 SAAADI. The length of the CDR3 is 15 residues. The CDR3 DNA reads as TGCGCCAGCAGTGAGTCGGACAGCTCTAACTATGGCTACACCTTC. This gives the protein CASSESDSSNYGYTF.

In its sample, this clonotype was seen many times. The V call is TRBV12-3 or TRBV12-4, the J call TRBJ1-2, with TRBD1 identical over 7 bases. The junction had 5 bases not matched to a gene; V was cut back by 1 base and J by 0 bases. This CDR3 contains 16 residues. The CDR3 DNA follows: TGTGCCAGCAGTTTAGACAGGGGCGTACCTAACTATGGCTACACCTTC. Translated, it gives CASSLDRGVPNYGYTF.

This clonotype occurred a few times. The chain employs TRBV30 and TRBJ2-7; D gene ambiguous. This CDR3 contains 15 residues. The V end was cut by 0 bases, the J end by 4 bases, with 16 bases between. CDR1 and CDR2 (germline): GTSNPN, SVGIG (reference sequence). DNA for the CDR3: TGTGCCTGGAGTGTAGCGTGGCTGGTGGAATACGAGCAGTACTTC. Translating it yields CAWSVAWLVEYEQYF.

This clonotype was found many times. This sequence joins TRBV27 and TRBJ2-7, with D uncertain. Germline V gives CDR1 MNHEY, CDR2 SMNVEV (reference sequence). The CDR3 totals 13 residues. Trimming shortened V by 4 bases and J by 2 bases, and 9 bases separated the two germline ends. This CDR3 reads CASSSPAAYEQYF. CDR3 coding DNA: TGTGCCAGCAGTTCCCCGGCGGCCTACGAGCAGTACTTC.

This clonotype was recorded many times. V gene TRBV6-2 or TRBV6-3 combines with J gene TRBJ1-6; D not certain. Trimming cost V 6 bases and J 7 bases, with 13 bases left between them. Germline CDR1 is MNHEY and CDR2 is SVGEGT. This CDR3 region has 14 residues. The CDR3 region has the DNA TGTGCCAGCAGCCTACAGCGCCTGAATTCACCCCTCCACTTT. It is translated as CASSLQRLNSPLHF.

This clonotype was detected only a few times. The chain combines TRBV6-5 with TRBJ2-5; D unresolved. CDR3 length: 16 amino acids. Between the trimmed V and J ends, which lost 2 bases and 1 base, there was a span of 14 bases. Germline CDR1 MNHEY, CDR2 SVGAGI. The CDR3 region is CASSYGHLERQETQYF. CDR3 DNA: TGTGCCAGCAGTTACGGTCACCTTGAGCGCCAAGAGACCCAGTACTTC.

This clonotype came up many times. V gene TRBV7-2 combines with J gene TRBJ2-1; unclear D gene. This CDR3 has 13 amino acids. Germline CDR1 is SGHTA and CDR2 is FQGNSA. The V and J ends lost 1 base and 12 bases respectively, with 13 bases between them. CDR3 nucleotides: TGTGCCAGCAGCTTAGACCCCGGATTGCGGCAGTTCTTC. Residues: CASSLDPGLRQFF.

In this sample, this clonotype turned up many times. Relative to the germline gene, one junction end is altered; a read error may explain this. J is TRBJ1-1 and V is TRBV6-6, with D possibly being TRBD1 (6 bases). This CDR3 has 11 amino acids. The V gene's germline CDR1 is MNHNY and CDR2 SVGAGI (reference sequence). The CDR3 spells CASSLTGRPIF. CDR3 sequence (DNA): TGTGCCAGCAGTCTGACAGGCCGGCCGATCTTT.

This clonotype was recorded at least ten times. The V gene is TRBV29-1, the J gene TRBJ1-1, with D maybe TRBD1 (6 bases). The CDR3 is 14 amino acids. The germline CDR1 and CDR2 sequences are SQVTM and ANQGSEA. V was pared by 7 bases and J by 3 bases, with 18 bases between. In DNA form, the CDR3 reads TGCAGCGGTTGGGAGGGGGTCGGGCACACTGAAGCTTTCTTT. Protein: CSGWEGVGHTEAFF.

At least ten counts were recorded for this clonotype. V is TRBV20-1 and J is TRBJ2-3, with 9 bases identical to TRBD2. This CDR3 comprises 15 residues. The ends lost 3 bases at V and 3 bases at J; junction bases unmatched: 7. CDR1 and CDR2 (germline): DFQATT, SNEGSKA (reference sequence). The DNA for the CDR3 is TGCAGTGCTAGGGCGACTAGCGGTTGGACAGATACGCAGTATTTT. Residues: CSARATSGWTDTQYF.